The subject of this entry is one TCR beta chain. Its antigen is undetermined. This sample stems from a study of PD-1 blockade in classical Hodgkin lymphoma. Notes on the study in general: The authors have not defined what causes the repertoire differences, possibly disease activity or prior therapy. Complete responders started with a diversity level that resembled newly diagnosed patients at baseline. Newly diagnosed patients had baseline TCR diversity that was reportedly lower than that of healthy donors. After ASCT, patients who started nivolumab under 1 year later were excluded.

V was shortened by 4 bases and J by 4 bases, with 17 bases between the two germline ends. CDR3 length: 15 residues. Germline loops: CDR1 SGHRS, CDR2 YFSETQ. Sequencing used immunoSEQ multiplex PCR; TCRdb keeps in-frame clones, though not all of them. The sample holds 25,000 to 35,000 clones; 70% are singletons and the top ten take about a quarter. No patient escaped relapse after autologous stem cell transplantation, and brentuximab vedotin exposure varied. This specimen consisted of peripheral blood mononuclear cells (PBMCs), obtained before the second cycle of nivolumab. V usage is TRBV5-1 and J usage is TRBJ1-1; tentatively, D is TRBD1 (6 bases). This TCR derives from a human donor with classical Hodgkin lymphoma. The CDR3 DNA sequence: TGCGCCAGCAGCACGTTCGGGGGGCTAGGCACTGAAGCTTTCTTT. This gives the protein CASSTFGGLGTEAFF.